A single sample gave rise to the 23 T cell receptor beta chains below, sequenced in a study of monozygotic twins with inflammatory bowel disease. TCRdb reprocessed the 5' RACE reads, with one entry per CDR3 protein and no DNA. The table for this sample gives hundreds of thousands of distinct CDR3 sequences. Sequencing was done on a sample of blood. Source of these receptors: a human donor with ulcerative colitis or Crohn's disease, or a healthy co-twin of an affected twin (not recorded which).

The rearrangement joins TRBV19 to TRBJ2-1. CDR3 length: 16 amino acids. Germline V gene lookup returns CDR1 LNHDA and CDR2 SQIVND (reference sequence). CDR3: CASSISAGRAYNEQFF.

The J gene is TRBJ2-2, the V gene TRBV6-5. This CDR3 has 13 amino acids. Germline CDR1 MNHEY, CDR2 SVGAGI. This chain's CDR3 is CASSWGNTGELFF.

This chain links TRBV5-5 with TRBJ2-1; checking the TCRdb D call of TRBD1 is not possible without DNA. From germline, CDR1 is SGHKS and CDR2 YYEKEE (reference sequence). This CDR3 contains 14 residues. CDR3 residues: CASSLAAGEYEQFF.

The chain links TRBV6-5 to TRBJ2-7; TCRdb selects TRBD2, and the lack of DNA leaves this call unchecked. Germline lookup yields CDR1 MNHEY and CDR2 SVGAGI. This CDR3 region has 15 residues. The chain's CDR3 is CASSSPGLAVYEQYF.

The chain recombines TRBV5-1 with TRBJ2-1. Germline V gene data show CDR1 as SGHRS and CDR2 as YFSETQ. This CDR3 has 16 residues. CDR3 loop: CASSRGMTSSYNEQFF.

The CDR3 loop is CASSYEGTEAFF. This chain uses TRBV6-5 with TRBJ1-1. CDR3 size: 12 residues. Germline V CDR1 and CDR2: MNHEY, SVGAGI.

The chain couples TRBV29-1 to TRBJ1-2; lacking DNA, the TRBD1 call made by TCRdb goes unchecked. Germline V lookup: CDR1 SQVTM, CDR2 ANQGSEA. The CDR3 extends over 11 amino acids. The CDR3 protein is CSVEGGGGYTF.

The chain has TRBV28 and TRBJ1-1; TCRdb outputs TRBD1, but without DNA this stays unchecked. Germline lookup yields CDR1 MDHEN and CDR2 SYDVKM. The CDR3 extends over 14 amino acids. This chain's CDR3 is CASSPRGLYTEAFF.

The CDR3 sequence is CAWSSGLRQGEQYF. This sequence joins TRBV30 and TRBJ2-7; TCRdb indicates TRBD2, and absent DNA this call remains unverified. Per the germline V gene, CDR1 is GTSNPN and CDR2 is SVGIG (reference sequence). This CDR3 has 14 amino acids.

V gene TRBV6-2 or TRBV6-3 combines with J gene TRBJ1-2. The germline CDR1 and CDR2 sequences are MNHEY and SVGEGT. The CDR3 sequence is 13 residues long. The CDR3 reads CASSYWTTVGYTF.

This chain uses TRBV30 with TRBJ2-1. Germline loops: CDR1 GTSNPN, CDR2 SVGIG (reference sequence). This CDR3 has 11 residues. The CDR3 sequence is CAWSVYNEQFF.

The J gene is TRBJ2-2, the V gene TRBV18; TCRdb indicates TRBD2, and absent DNA this call remains unverified. The germline gives CDR1 KGHSH, CDR2 LQKENI. The CDR3 is 16 amino acids. The CDR3 sequence: CASSPFGPTNTGELFF.

This chain links TRBV20-1 with TRBJ2-5; without DNA, the TCRdb call of TRBD1 cannot be checked. Germline CDR1 and CDR2: DFQATT and SNEGSKA (reference sequence). This CDR3 spans 11 amino acids. CDR3 sequence: CSHQGSGAQYF.

This chain links TRBV20-1 with TRBJ2-7; TCRdb outputs TRBD2, but without DNA this stays unchecked. The CDR3 is made up of 15 amino acids. Germline assignment: CDR1 DFQATT and CDR2 SNEGSKA (reference sequence). The CDR3 is CSARGKAGGGNEQYF.

The rearrangement uses TRBV7-2 and TRBJ2-1. The CDR3 spans 15 residues. Looked up from germline, CDR1 is SGHTA and CDR2 is FQGNSA. CDR3 sequence: CASSVDRGFYNEQFF.

The V and J genes are TRBV24-1 and TRBJ1-1; the D call of TRBD1 rests on TCRdb alone, since no DNA is present to check it. Germline CDR1 reads KGHDR; CDR2 reads SFDVKD. The CDR3 covers 16 residues. The CDR3 region is CATSDRDSTVNTEAFF.

CDR3 amino acids: CASSLARLVNTGELFF. V usage is TRBV7-8 and J usage is TRBJ2-2. CDR3 length: 16 residues. Germline assignment: CDR1 SGHVS and CDR2 FQNEAQ.

The chain employs TRBV6-5 and TRBJ2-5. The length of the CDR3 is 13 residues. The V gene's germline CDR1 is MNHEY and CDR2 SVGAGI. The CDR3 protein is CASSSPLGETQYF.

This chain links TRBV30 with TRBJ2-3; TCRdb's assignment of TRBD1 cannot be checked, as there is no DNA. This CDR3 has 13 residues. Germline loops: CDR1 GTSNPN, CDR2 SVGIG (reference sequence). CDR3 region: CAWSQGRTDTQYF.

This rearrangement joins TRBV4-3 to TRBJ2-7. This CDR3 comprises 18 residues. Looked up from germline, CDR1 is LGHNA and CDR2 is YSLEER. CDR3 residues: CASSQDRRQARGSYEQYF.

V usage is TRBV7-3 and J usage is TRBJ2-3. This CDR3 contains 15 residues. CDR1 and CDR2 from the germline V gene are SGHTA and FQGTGA. CDR3: CASSLTAQSVDTQYF.

This chain connects TRBV29-1 to TRBJ2-3; lacking DNA, the TRBD2 call made by TCRdb goes unchecked. Per the germline V gene, CDR1 is SQVTM and CDR2 is ANQGSEA. This CDR3 comprises 14 residues. CDR3 sequence: CSVELAGNTDTQYF.

The chain joins TRBV3-1 to TRBJ2-7; as DNA is missing, the TRBD1 call by TCRdb cannot be tested. Germline V gene sequence: CDR1 LGHDT, CDR2 YNNKEL (reference sequence). CDR3 length: 14 residues. The CDR3 sequence is CASSQDLQGYEQYF.